Below are 27 T cell receptor beta chains sequenced from a single sample in a study of cytotoxic CD8 clonotypes in ibrutinib-treated CLL. Assay used: immunoSEQ multiplex PCR; TCRdb lists only in-frame clones, some missing. The repertoire holds about 36,000 clones, 65% to 75% seen once, with 15% to 20% in the top ten. The source was PBMCs, collected at disease progression, from a patient treated with ibrutinib. Receptors originate from a human donor with chronic lymphocytic leukemia.

To note about this clone: Different DNA sequences within this sample yield the same CDR3. This sequence joins TRBV5-4 and TRBJ2-6; tentatively, D is TRBD1 or TRBD2 (5 bases each). CDR1 and CDR2 (germline): SGHNT, YYREEE (reference sequence). V shed 0 bases and J shed 2 bases, with 6 bases lying between them. The CDR3 contains 15 residues. CDR3 amino acids: CASSLGGTGANVLTF. Here the CDR3 DNA reads TGTGCCAGCAGCTTGGGGGGGACTGGGGCCAACGTCCTGACTTTC.

This clone was observed a few times. The chain links TRBV5-4 to TRBJ2-7; 8 nucleotides line up with TRBD2. Per germline, CDR1 SGHNT and CDR2 YYREEE (reference sequence). V dropped 4 bases and J dropped 7; count of bases not matched to a gene: 13. This CDR3 comprises 15 residues. The CDR3 protein is CASSIGAGGLTEQYF. CDR3 sequence (DNA): TGTGCCAGCAGCATTGGTGCGGGGGGCCTAACGGAGCAGTACTTC. The variable domain in full, completed from reference TRBV5-4 and TRBJ2-7, reads ETGVTQSPTHLIKTRGQQVTLRCSSQSGHNTVSWYQQALGQGPQFIFQYYREEENGRGNFPPRFSGLQFPNYSSELNVNALELDDSALYLCASSIGAGGLTEQYFGPGTRLTVT.

The gene calls are TRBV6-1 and TRBJ1-1; D ambiguous. V lost 10 bases to trimming and J lost 0 bases, with 12 bases between them. Germline values: CDR1 MNHNS, CDR2 SASEGT. The CDR3 runs to 13 residues. The CDR3 spells CATRAPMNTEAFF. The CDR3 coding sequence is TGTGCCACCCGGGCGCCTATGAACACTGAAGCTTTCTTT.

The rearrangement links TRBV6-5 to TRBJ2-2, with a weak D call TRBD2 (7 bases). V was pared by 2 bases and J by 4 bases, with 11 bases between. Per germline, CDR1 MNHEY and CDR2 SVGAGI. There are 15 residues in the CDR3. CDR3 region: CASSYEGGGTGELFF. The DNA of the CDR3 is TGTGCCAGCAGTTACGAGGGGGGGGGCACCGGGGAGCTGTTTTTT.

The chain joins TRBV29-1 to TRBJ2-7; no definite D call. The CDR3 has 12 residues. V was clipped by 3 bases and J by 0 bases, with 6 bases between them. Germline V lookup: CDR1 SQVTM, CDR2 ANQGSEA. CDR3 nucleotides: TGCAGCGTTGAGAGCTACTCCTACGAGCAGTACTTC. Translating it yields CSVESYSYEQYF.

This clone was found a few times. The chain links TRBV7-9 to TRBJ1-4; no reliable D call. Looked up from germline, CDR1 is SEHNR and CDR2 is FQNEAQ (reference sequence). Trimming took 1 base from V and 7 from J, leaving 13 bases between them. The CDR3 loop spans 15 amino acids. The CDR3 region is CASSLVGPLGEKLFF. DNA for the CDR3: TGTGCCAGCAGCTTAGTGGGCCCTTTAGGTGAAAAACTGTTTTTT.

This clone was seen more than once but under ten times. The chain is built from TRBV5-1 and TRBJ2-3; D not certain. The CDR3 is 17 amino acids. Germline assignment: CDR1 SGHRS and CDR2 YFSETQ. V dropped 0 bases and J dropped 4 bases, with 18 bases sitting between them. CDR3 in amino acids: CASSLEVWATTPDTQYF. The CDR3 DNA reads as TGCGCCAGCAGCTTGGAGGTTTGGGCCACAACTCCAGATACGCAGTATTTT.

V is TRBV5-1 and J is TRBJ2-5; D possibly matches TRBD1 or TRBD2 (5 bases each). Between the trimmed V and J ends, which lost 4 bases and 4 bases, there was a span of 17 bases. CDR1 is SGHRS and CDR2 is YFSETQ in the germline V gene. The CDR3 is made up of 15 amino acids. The CDR3 DNA follows: TGCGCCAGCAGCCCCGGTGGGGCTCTAGCAGAGACCCAGTACTTC. Residues: CASSPGGALAETQYF.

This clone was counted a single time. This chain uses TRBV29-1 with TRBJ1-5; D remains unclear. CDR1 is SQVTM and CDR2 is ANQGSEA in the germline V gene. The CDR3 loop spans 14 amino acids. Trimming cost V 6 bases and J 7 bases, with 19 bases left between them. CDR3 sequence (DNA): TGCAGCGTCCTAGAGATGGCAGGCGGGCAGCCCCAGCATTTT. This sequence encodes CSVLEMAGGQPQHF.

This rearrangement joins TRBV6-1 to TRBJ2-7; perhaps TRBD2 as D (5 bases). Germline V gene data show CDR1 as MNHNS and CDR2 as SASEGT. The CDR3 loop spans 13 amino acids. Trimming removed 0 bases at V and 11 bases at J, with 14 bases between. This chain's CDR3 is CASSEAGSYGEYF. The CDR3 nucleotides read TGTGCCAGCAGTGAAGCGGGGTCTTACGGGGAGTACTTC.

The chain links TRBV19 to TRBJ2-3, with 10 bases matching TRBD1. Trimming took 5 bases from V and 5 from J; bases not matched to a gene: 10. Germline CDR1 and CDR2: LNHDA and SQIVND (reference sequence). The CDR3 runs 16 residues. CDR3 sequence reads: CASSGGDRGLGDTQYF. The CDR3 bases are TGTGCCAGTAGTGGGGGGGACAGGGGTTTAGGAGATACGCAGTATTTT.

The gene calls are TRBV5-1 and TRBJ2-3, with 8 bases lining up with TRBD1. Germline CDR1 is SGHRS and CDR2 is YFSETQ. The V and J ends lost 4 bases and 0 bases, in that order; junction bases with no gene match: 7. This CDR3 has 16 amino acids. DNA of the CDR3: TGCGCCAGCAGCACCCGGACAGGGTTTAGCACAGATACGCAGTATTTT. Encoded protein: CASSTRTGFSTDTQYF. Combining the CDR3 with reference TRBV5-1 and TRBJ2-3 gives the whole variable domain KAGVTQTPRYLIKTRGQQVTLSCSPISGHRSVSWYQQTPGQGLQFLFEYFSETQRNKGNFPGRFSGRQFSNSRSEMNVSTLELGDSALYLCASSTRTGFSTDTQYFGPGTRLTVL.

This clone appeared once. This chain joins TRBV5-1 and TRBJ1-2, with TRBD1 identical over 9 bases. The V gene end was trimmed by 7 bases and the J gene end by 7 bases; junction bases not matched to a gene: 20. CDR1 is SGHRS and CDR2 is YFSETQ in the germline V gene. The CDR3 runs 17 residues. The CDR3 sequence is CASGAHSMTGGGVGYTF. DNA of the CDR3: TGCGCCAGCGGCGCCCACTCGATGACAGGGGGAGGTGTTGGCTACACCTTC.

CDR3 in amino acids: CASSRATGSGNTIYF. Here the CDR3 DNA reads TGTGCCAGCAGCCGTGCGACAGGGTCTGGAAACACCATATATTTT. The chain recombines TRBV7-9 with TRBJ1-3, with 7 bases lining up with TRBD1. V gave up 5 bases and J gave up 1 base; unmatched junction bases: 5. The CDR3 spans 15 residues. The germline gives CDR1 SEHNR, CDR2 FQNEAQ (reference sequence).

This clone was picked up one time. The gene calls are TRBV5-1 and TRBJ2-6; D unclear. V was cut by 5 bases and J by 0 bases, with 15 bases left in between. In germline, CDR1 is SGHRS, CDR2 YFSETQ. The CDR3 length is 17 residues. CDR3 in amino acids: CASSAVGSYSGANVLTF. The CDR3, as DNA: TGCGCCAGCAGTGCGGTGGGCAGTTACTCTGGGGCCAACGTCCTGACTTTC.

This clone was seen more than once but under ten times. CDR3 nucleotides: TGTGCCAGCAGCTTAGCTCCGGGTGGGGAGCAGCCCCAGCATTTT. The encoded protein is CASSLAPGGEQPQHF. The genes are TRBV7-4 and TRBJ1-5; D unresolved. The CDR3 is made up of 15 amino acids. V shed 0 bases and J shed 7 bases, with 13 bases lying between them. Looked up from germline, CDR1 is SGHVT and CDR2 is SQSDAQ.

The V call is TRBV11-2, the J call TRBJ1-1; D remains ambiguous. CDR3 length: 13 residues. The V gene lost 5 bases and the J gene lost 5 bases, with 12 bases spanning the gap. Per germline, CDR1 SGHAT and CDR2 FQNNGV. This chain's CDR3 is CASSPARGTEAFF. In DNA, the CDR3 is TGTGCCAGCAGCCCGGCGAGAGGGACTGAAGCTTTCTTT.

This sequence joins TRBV2 and TRBJ2-1; TRBD2 matches 10 bases. CDR3 length: 17 residues. Germline lookup yields CDR1 SNHLY and CDR2 FYNNEI. V shed 2 bases and J 2 bases; nucleotides not matched to a gene: 6. The CDR3 reads CASSEQRGGKTYNEQFF. The CDR3 bases are TGTGCCAGCAGTGAACAGCGGGGGGGAAAGACCTACAATGAGCAGTTCTTC.

The chain uses TRBV19 and TRBJ1-3, with D unresolved. V lost 3 bases to trimming and J lost 1 base, with 13 bases between them. Germline lookup yields CDR1 LNHDA and CDR2 SQIVND (reference sequence). This CDR3 has 16 amino acids. The CDR3 is CASSIWVRPSGNTIYF. CDR3 DNA sequence: TGTGCCAGTAGTATCTGGGTACGGCCTTCTGGAAACACCATATATTTT.

V gene TRBV2 combines with J gene TRBJ1-5, with unresolved D. V lost 6 bases, J lost 3 bases, and 12 bases lay in between. The V gene's germline CDR1 is SNHLY and CDR2 FYNNEI. There are 14 residues in the CDR3. The CDR3 spells CASSGPSDNQPQHF. The CDR3 nucleotides are TGTGCCAGCAGCGGACCTTCGGACAATCAGCCCCAGCATTTT.

This chain links TRBV7-9 with TRBJ1-5; 9 nucleotides align to TRBD1. Germline V gene data show CDR1 as SEHNR and CDR2 as FQNEAQ (reference sequence). J gave up 0 bases and V 5 bases, and 5 bases lay outside the gene matches. This CDR3 region has 16 residues. The CDR3 sequence is CASSTGQGISNQPQHF. The CDR3 coding sequence is TGTGCCAGCAGCACTGGACAGGGGATTAGCAATCAGCCCCAGCATTTT. Full variable domain (remainder filled in from reference TRBV7-9 and TRBJ1-5): DTGVSQNPRHKITKRGQNVTFRCDPISEHNRLYWYRQTLGQGPEFLTYFQNEAQLEKSRLLSDRFSAERPKGSFSTLEIQRTEQGDSAMYLCASSTGQGISNQPQHFGDGTRLSIL.

The CDR3, as DNA: TGCGCCAGCAGCCAAGCCGTAGGGGGAGGGGACACTGAAGCTTTCTTT. Protein: CASSQAVGGGDTEAFF. The chain uses TRBV4-1 and TRBJ1-1, with D maybe TRBD1 (6 bases). CDR1 is MGHRA and CDR2 is YSYEKL in the germline V gene. V gave up 1 base and J gave up 3 bases, with 15 bases separating them. There are 16 residues in the CDR3.

The V gene is TRBV6-1, the J gene TRBJ2-7; the match to TRBD2 covers 11 bases. Trimming removed 4 bases from V and 3 bases from J; junction bases left unmatched: 2. Germline V gene data show CDR1 as MNHNS and CDR2 as SASEGT. The CDR3 runs to 14 residues. The CDR3 region is CASSAGTSGYEQYF. The CDR3 DNA follows: TGTGCCAGCAGTGCCGGGACTAGCGGCTACGAGCAGTACTTC.

This clone appeared a few times. The rearrangement uses TRBV2 and TRBJ1-1; 7 positions agree with TRBD1. Germline CDR1 reads SNHLY; CDR2 reads FYNNEI. The CDR3 is made up of 13 amino acids. V gave up 6 bases and J gave up 11 bases; unmatched junction bases: 12. CDR3 sequence reads: CASRKDRPTWAFF. The DNA of the CDR3 is TGTGCCAGCAGGAAGGACAGGCCGACCTGGGCTTTCTTT.

V gene TRBV27 combines with J gene TRBJ1-1, with 7 bases matching TRBD1. V gave up 6 bases and J gave up 5 bases; unmatched junction bases: 18. Looked up from germline, CDR1 is MNHEY and CDR2 is SMNVEV (reference sequence). The CDR3 has 17 residues. The CDR3 DNA follows: TGTGCCAGCAGCCCCCGGGACAGAACCCTCTTGGGGACTGAAGCTTTCTTT. It translates to CASSPRDRTLLGTEAFF.

J is TRBJ1-4 and V is TRBV15, with 11 bases identical to TRBD1. With V trimmed by 6 bases and J by 1 base, 4 bases remained unmatched. CDR1 is LNHNV and CDR2 is YYDKDF in the germline V gene (reference sequence). The CDR3 covers 16 residues. DNA for the CDR3: TGTGCCACCAGTAGGACAGGGGGCCTAACTAATGAAAAACTGTTTTTT. Translation gives CATSRTGGLTNEKLFF.

The CDR3 is CASSPRDSYGYTF. CDR3 DNA: TGTGCCAGCTCACCAAGGGACAGCTATGGCTACACCTTC. The chain is built from TRBV18 and TRBJ1-2; the match to TRBD1 covers 7 bases. CDR3 length: 13 residues. Trimming cost V 2 bases and J 4 bases; bases outside gene matches: 1. CDR1 is KGHSH, CDR2 LQKENI, per germline.